These 30 T cell receptor beta chains were sequenced from one sample in a study of CD8+CD57+ T cells in acquired aplastic anemia. CD8+CD57+ cell expansion had been shown by flow cytometry in patients chosen for sequencing. The study profiled TCR beta VDJ and CDR3 using genomic DNA as template. TCRdb passed the reads through MiXCR, listing each CDR3 protein once. This table has 150,000 to 180,000 distinct CDR3 sequences, roughly half appearing once. The sample was sorted CD4+, CD8+, or CD8+CD57+ T cells (not recorded which) from PBMCs. The receptors were gathered from a human donor with aplastic anemia.

Points on this clonotype: The junction shows a germline mismatch at one end, possibly a read error. The chain carries TRBV27 and TRBJ2-3; 8 bases line up with TRBD1. Germline V gives CDR1 MNHEY, CDR2 SMNVEV (reference sequence). The CDR3 consists of 17 residues. The CDR3 is CASKDKDREYPWDTRYF. The CDR3 nucleotides read TGTGCCAGCAAGGACAAGGACAGGGAATACCCTTGGGATACGCGGTATTTT.

This clonotype has a single count. V gene TRBV7-2 combines with J gene TRBJ1-1; 8 positions agree with TRBD1. CDR3 length: 16 amino acids. V lost 4 bases, J lost 3 bases, and 10 bases stayed unmatched. Germline V gives CDR1 SGHTA, CDR2 FQGNSA. CDR3 nucleotide sequence: TGTGCCAGCAGCTCCCCTCTCAGGGGGCAAGACACTGAAGCTTTCTTT. It specifies CASSSPLRGQDTEAFF. Together with reference TRBV7-2 and TRBJ1-1, the CDR3 gives the full variable domain: GAGVSQSPSNKVTEKGKDVELRCDPISGHTALYWYRQSLGQGLEFLIYFQGNSAPDKSGLPSDRFSAERTGGSVSTLTIQRTQQEDSAVYLCASSSPLRGQDTEAFFGQGTRLTVV.

A note on this clonotype: An end of the junction does not agree with germline; a read error may underlie this. The rearrangement joins TRBV4-2 to TRBJ2-7; D is perhaps TRBD1 (5 bases). This CDR3 comprises 15 residues. Looked up from germline, CDR1 is LGHNA and CDR2 is YNFKEQ. The CDR3 spells CASGQRTSGLYEQYF. The CDR3 nucleotides read TGTGCCAGCGGCCAAAGGACAAGTGGGCTCTACGAGCAGTACTTC.

This clonotype was counted many times. The chain combines TRBV5-4 with TRBJ2-7, with 10 positions matching TRBD1. This CDR3 is built from 15 residues. Germline CDR1 reads SGHNT; CDR2 reads YYREEE (reference sequence). The J segment lost 0 bases and the V segment lost 4 bases, leaving 4 bases of the junction unmatched. DNA for the CDR3: TGTGCCAGCAGCCTGCGGGACAGGGGCTCCTACGAGCAGTACTTC. This codes for CASSLRDRGSYEQYF.

Comments on this clonotype: Without the conserved terminal phenylalanine or tryptophan, this CDR3 likely stems from a read error. The chain recombines TRBV10-3 with TRBJ2-7, with D unclear. The V gene's germline CDR1 is ENHRY and CDR2 SYGVKD. Trimming pared 8 bases from V and 4 bases from J, leaving 12 bases between. The CDR3 totals 12 residues. The CDR3 sequence: CAIASQGYEQYS. The CDR3 bases are TGTGCCATCGCTTCACAAGGATACGAGCAGTACTCC.

The chain combines TRBV7-9 with TRBJ1-5; D is undetermined. Germline V gene sequence: CDR1 SEHNR, CDR2 FQNEAQ (reference sequence). Trimming removed 5 bases at V and 11 bases at J, with 4 bases between. This CDR3 is 9 amino acids long. CDR3 nucleotide sequence: TGTGCCAGCAGCCAAACCCAGCATTTT. This translates into CASSQTQHF.

The rearrangement uses TRBV6-1 and TRBJ2-7; 10 nucleotides line up with TRBD1. Germline lookup yields CDR1 MNHNS and CDR2 SASEGT. Unmatched junction bases numbered 5, after V lost 7 bases and J lost 2 bases. The CDR3 spans 14 residues. The CDR3, as DNA: TGTGCCAGCACCTTCGACAGGGGGCCCTACGAGCAGTACTTC. It encodes CASTFDRGPYEQYF.

The chain uses TRBV7-9 and TRBJ2-3; D may be TRBD1 (6 bases). Per germline, CDR1 SEHNR and CDR2 FQNEAQ (reference sequence). V was trimmed by 3 bases and J by 9 bases, leaving 7 bases between them. The CDR3 runs to 11 residues. DNA for the CDR3: TGTGCCAGCAGCTTGGGGGCCACGCAGTATTTT. Translating gives CASSLGATQYF.

The J gene is TRBJ2-3, the V gene TRBV2, with 8 bases aligning to TRBD2. Germline trimming cut 7 bases from V and 2 bases from J; bases unmatched to any gene: 11. The CDR3 loop spans 16 amino acids. CDR1 is SNHLY and CDR2 is FYNNEI in the germline V gene. CDR3 nucleotide sequence: TGTGCCAGCAACCCAACTAGCGGCTACCACACAGATACGCAGTATTTT. Its translation: CASNPTSGYHTDTQYF.

The chain is built from TRBV29-1 and TRBJ1-1; D might be TRBD1 (5 bases). The germline CDR1 and CDR2 sequences are SQVTM and ANQGSEA. V was clipped by 6 bases and J by 2 bases, with 10 bases between them. There are 12 residues in the CDR3. CDR3 loop: CSVETDNTEAFF. The DNA for the CDR3 is TGCAGCGTCGAGACAGACAACACTGAAGCTTTCTTT.

There are many counts of this clonotype. V and J are TRBV5-1 and TRBJ2-1, with TRBD1 matching 9 bases. After removal of 4 bases from V and 6 bases from J, the junction contained 8 bases not matched to a gene. The germline gives CDR1 SGHRS, CDR2 YFSETQ. This CDR3 comprises 15 residues. The CDR3: CASSLRTGEINEQFF. Written as DNA, the CDR3 is TGCGCCAGCAGCCTCAGGACAGGGGAGATCAATGAGCAGTTCTTC.

This rearrangement joins TRBV20-1 to TRBJ2-7; D is ambiguous. Germline-derived CDR1 and CDR2 are DFQATT and SNEGSKA (reference sequence). V was trimmed by 7 bases and J by 3 bases, leaving 13 bases between them. There are 12 residues in the CDR3. The CDR3 reads CSVIVNDYEQYF. The CDR3 nucleotides read TGCAGTGTGATCGTTAACGACTACGAGCAGTACTTC.

The sample holds many counts of this clonotype. This chain joins TRBV20-1 and TRBJ1-3, with 9 bases matching TRBD1. This CDR3 contains 14 residues. The V and J ends lost 6 bases and 2 bases, in that order; junction bases with no gene match: 5. Germline V gene sequence: CDR1 DFQATT, CDR2 SNEGSKA (reference sequence). The CDR3 reads CSAPGDRAGNTIYF. Written as DNA, the CDR3 is TGCAGTGCGCCCGGGGACAGGGCTGGAAACACCATATATTTT.

The sample holds many counts of this clonotype. V is TRBV5-5 and J is TRBJ1-2, with D perhaps TRBD1 (5 bases). The CDR3 has 15 residues. V dropped 2 bases and J dropped 7 bases, with 18 bases sitting between them. In germline, CDR1 is SGHKS, CDR2 YYEKEE (reference sequence). CDR3 sequence (DNA): TGTGCCAGCAGCTTCTACGGGACTTCCCGGGGTGGCTACACCTTC. Encoded protein: CASSFYGTSRGGYTF.

This clonotype was observed a handful of times. The J gene is TRBJ1-6, the V gene TRBV11-2; D gene uncertain. CDR3 size: 16 residues. V was trimmed by 5 bases and J by 0 bases, leaving 11 bases between them. Germline-derived CDR1 and CDR2 are SGHAT and FQNNGV. CDR3 sequence: CASSGSSSSYNSPLHF. CDR3 nucleotides: TGTGCCAGCAGCGGGTCCTCCAGCTCCTATAATTCACCCCTCCACTTT.

This clonotype showed up just a few times. V and J are TRBV29-1 and TRBJ1-1; no clear D. The germline gives CDR1 SQVTM, CDR2 ANQGSEA. V gave up 3 bases and J gave up 4 bases, with 15 bases separating them. The CDR3 is 14 residues long. The CDR3 here is CSVDPKTEGTEAFF. DNA for the CDR3: TGCAGCGTTGACCCTAAAACAGAGGGCACTGAAGCTTTCTTT.

This chain connects TRBV29-1 to TRBJ2-7, with D perhaps matching TRBD2 (7 bases). Germline CDR1 is SQVTM and CDR2 is ANQGSEA. V was shortened by 6 bases and J by 5 bases, with 14 bases between the two germline ends. This CDR3 spans 12 amino acids. CDR3 DNA sequence: TGCAGCGTAGATACAGGGAGGGACGAGCAGTACTTC. This encodes CSVDTGRDEQYF.

This clonotype was counted ten times or more. CDR3 loop: CASSLGGGKYEQYF. Written as DNA, the CDR3 is TGTGCCAGCAGCCTCGGCGGGGGGAAGTACGAGCAGTACTTC. The gene calls are TRBV6-1 and TRBJ2-7; 8 bases map to TRBD2. Germline V gene lookup returns CDR1 MNHNS and CDR2 SASEGT. The trim removed 6 bases at V and 4 bases at J, leaving 8 bases unmatched. This CDR3 has 14 residues.

As regards this clonotype: A clone one base away is much larger, so this may be a read error. The rearrangement joins TRBV7-8 to TRBJ2-4; 9 nucleotides line up with TRBD1. CDR1 is SGHVS and CDR2 is FQNEAQ in the germline V gene. CDR3 length equals 15 residues. The CDR3 spells CASSLRDRAKNIRYF. CDR3 DNA: TGTGCCAGCAGCCTCCGGGACAGGGCGAAAAACATTCGGTACTTC.

The rearrangement joins TRBV27 to TRBJ1-5, with D possibly matching TRBD1 (5 bases). V lost 4 bases and J lost 6, with 13 bases in between. In germline, CDR1 is MNHEY, CDR2 SMNVEV (reference sequence). This CDR3 region has 14 residues. In DNA form, the CDR3 reads TGTGCCAGCAGTTCCCAGGGCCGGGGTCAGCCCCAGCATTTT. Residues: CASSSQGRGQPQHF.

Of note for this clonotype: This sequence may be a read error, since a much larger clone differs from it by one base. The V gene is TRBV5-1, the J gene TRBJ1-4, with 8 bases matching TRBD1. The CDR3 contains 15 residues. CDR1 SGHRS and CDR2 YFSETQ come from the germline V gene. The CDR3 coding sequence is TGCGCCAGCAGCTCCGGGACAGGTGGGCGTGAAAAACTGTCTTTT. As protein: CASSSGTGGREKLSF.

V and J are TRBV15 and TRBJ2-6; 7 nucleotides line up with TRBD1. With V trimmed by 3 bases and J by 6 bases, 8 bases remained unmatched. Germline V CDR1 and CDR2: LNHNV, YYDKDF (reference sequence). The CDR3 has 16 residues. CDR3 sequence reads: CATSSEGAGSANVLTF. In DNA form, the CDR3 reads TGTGCCACCAGCAGTGAGGGGGCGGGTTCGGCCAACGTCCTGACTTTC.

The chain links TRBV14 to TRBJ1-6, with D perhaps matching TRBD1 (5 bases). The germline V gene encodes CDR1 SGHDN and CDR2 FVKESK. The CDR3 has 13 amino acids. The ends were cut back, 2 bases at V and 8 bases at J, with 7 bases in the middle. In DNA, the CDR3 is TGTGCCAGCAGCCAAAAGGGGTATTCACCCCTCCACTTT. This translates into CASSQKGYSPLHF. Looking up the rest from reference TRBV14 and TRBJ1-6 gives the full variable domain: EAGVTQFPSHSVIEKGQTVTLRCDPISGHDNLYWYRRVMGKEIKFLLHFVKESKQDESGMPNNRFLAERTGGTYSTLKVQPAELEDSGVYFCASSQKGYSPLHFGNGTRLTVT.

The chain is built from TRBV10-2 and TRBJ2-1, with D hard to call. Germline V gene lookup returns CDR1 WSHSY and CDR2 SAAADI. This CDR3 is 14 amino acids long. V was shortened by 8 bases and J by 4 bases, with 15 bases between the two germline ends. In DNA, the CDR3 is TGCGCCAGCTGGACGAGTCCGTCTTACAATGAGCAGTTCTTC. This gives the protein CASWTSPSYNEQFF.

This clonotype appeared many times. The rearrangement links TRBV5-4 to TRBJ1-2; D remains unclear. Per germline, CDR1 SGHNT and CDR2 YYREEE (reference sequence). V was clipped by 10 bases and J by 2 bases, with 18 bases between them. The CDR3 is made up of 14 amino acids. In nucleotides, the CDR3 is TGTGCCGCCAAAAACTGGGCTCAGAACTATGGCTACACCTTC. Its protein is CAAKNWAQNYGYTF. The variable domain in full, completed from reference TRBV5-4 and TRBJ1-2, reads ETGVTQSPTHLIKTRGQQVTLRCSSQSGHNTVSWYQQALGQGPQFIFQYYREEENGRGNFPPRFSGLQFPNYSSELNVNALELDDSALYLCAAKNWAQNYGYTFGSGTRLTVV.

This clonotype showed up many times. V and J are TRBV7-9 and TRBJ1-5; D gene unclear. The CDR3 contains 14 residues. Germline-derived CDR1 and CDR2 are SEHNR and FQNEAQ (reference sequence). Trimming left V 5 bases short and J 5 bases short, with 13 bases between. CDR3 residues: CASSPSGADQPQHF. In nucleotides, the CDR3 is TGTGCCAGCAGCCCGTCGGGTGCCGATCAGCCCCAGCATTTT.

The CDR3 sequence is CASSLYTNTEAFF. CDR3 coding DNA: TGTGCCAGCAGCTTATATACGAACACTGAAGCTTTCTTT. This sequence joins TRBV7-2 and TRBJ1-1, with D hard to call. The CDR3 is 13 amino acids. Per germline, CDR1 SGHTA and CDR2 FQGNSA. With 2 bases removed from V and 1 base from J, the gap between germline ends came to 5 bases.

V is TRBV7-2 and J is TRBJ1-2; 9 bases fit TRBD1. This CDR3 is 14 amino acids long. Germline CDR1 and CDR2: SGHTA and FQGNSA. V shed 5 bases, J shed 6 bases, and the junction held 7 bases outside the gene matches. CDR3 amino acids: CASSARTGENGYTF. The CDR3 DNA sequence: TGTGCCAGCAGCGCCCGGACAGGGGAGAATGGCTACACCTTC.

This clonotype was seen repeatedly, ten times or more. This chain uses TRBV7-3 with TRBJ2-1, with 9 bases matching TRBD2. The J segment lost 7 bases and the V segment lost 5 bases, leaving 9 bases of the junction unmatched. Looked up from germline, CDR1 is SGHTA and CDR2 is FQGTGA. The CDR3 has 15 amino acids. Written as DNA, the CDR3 is TGTGCCAGCAGCCGGGGGCGGGGGGGCCGGAATGAGCAGTTCTTC. It codes for CASSRGRGGRNEQFF.

This clonotype was seen many times. The chain is built from TRBV6-5 and TRBJ2-7, with TRBD2 identical over 7 bases. The germline V gene has CDR1 MNHEY and CDR2 SVGAGI. The CDR3 contains 16 residues. J lost 1 base, V lost 2 bases, and 8 bases had no gene match. The CDR3 here is CASSYSGIRRSYEQYF. CDR3 coding DNA: TGTGCCAGCAGTTACAGCGGGATCAGGAGGTCCTACGAGCAGTACTTC.